The source of this T cell receptor beta chain is a study of blood T cells in healthy people across ages. Study background: With template switching, about one barcoded beta molecule was captured per two T cells. Study conclusions and caveats: The lack of PBMC sorting stopped any conclusive naive versus antigen-experienced comparison.

Together with a sample-barcoded 5' primer, a J-beta primer mix was included in a second PCR lasting roughly 6 to 12 cycles. TCRdb passed the 5' RACE reads through MiXCR, listing each CDR3 protein once. This sample carries some 1.5 million distinct CDR3 sequences, 35% to 45% of them seen once, and the ten largest clones take just over 4%. Concerning this clonotype itself: No antigen is known for it.

Germline assignment: CDR1 MNHEY and CDR2 SMNVEV (reference sequence). The ends were cut back, 0 bases at V and 7 bases at J, with 15 bases in the middle. This CDR3 spans 15 amino acids. This TCR derives from a woman aged 18-35 years in good health. The genes are TRBV27 and TRBJ1-2, with D hard to call. Specimen: blood. The CDR3 bases are TGTGCCAGCAGTTTATCCACACCGACCCGGGGTGGCTACACCTTC. Its translation is CASSLSTPTRGGYTF.